This T cell receptor beta chain was captured in a study of blood T cell repertoires in COVID-19. This CDR3 is 21 amino acids long. Original data processing: Amplifying reference gene primers gave estimates of nucleated cell counts. Using immunoSEQ multiplex PCR, the repertoire was profiled, and TCRdb retains in-frame clones only, with some absent. V and J calls and clone size come straight from that table; D and trimming were deduced from the DNA. The sample consists of 350,000 or so clones, about 88% of them appearing once. The clonotype was recovered from a woman aged 25-40 years who had been exposed to COVID-19. The chain is built from TRBV21-1 and TRBJ2-7; TRBD2 is taken as the D call from the table, unchecked against the DNA. TRBV21-1 is labeled a pseudogene. Input material: PBMCs or T cells enriched from blood (not recorded which). CDR3 sequence reads: CASSKVRAGQALRRTLDEQYF. In DNA, the CDR3 is TGTGCCAGCAGCAAAGTAAGGGCGGGTCAAGCGTTACGACGGACCCTAGATGAGCAGTACTTC.